The 20 T cell receptor beta chains presented below share a single source sample, sequenced in a study of post-analysis software for immune sequencing data (dated by TCRdb to between 2014 and 2017). Here is what the overall study found, with its caveats: About 5 TRBV segments, including TRBV5-6, TRBV5-1 and TRBV20-1, were significantly more frequent in patients than controls.

The library was prepared using PCR. TCRdb records Illumina HiSeq 2500 as the sequencer. To reduce PCR and sequencing biases, unique molecular identifiers were incorporated into the TCR beta cDNA libraries. The public reads were reprocessed in TCRdb via fastp at Q25 and MiXCR, keeping in-frame beta chains. Rows merge per CDR3 protein into single entries with the most common DNA and genes. The sample includes 700,000 to 800,000 distinct CDR3 sequences, with roughly 30% observed a single time. Together, the top ten hold roughly 0.53% of the sample. The antigens of these receptors remain unknown. The sample comprised blood. These receptors all come from a girl aged 5-17 years with multiple sclerosis.

Many counts were recorded for this clonotype. The rearrangement joins TRBV20-1 to TRBJ2-5; no reliable D call. The CDR3 loop spans 13 amino acids. The V and J ends lost 4 bases and 5 bases respectively, with 14 bases between them. Germline-derived CDR1 and CDR2 are DFQATT and SNEGSKA (reference sequence). The CDR3 is CSATRQPAETQYF. CDR3 DNA sequence: TGCAGTGCTACACGCCAGCCAGCGGAGACCCAGTACTTC.

This clonotype turned up a few times. This chain connects TRBV11-2 to TRBJ2-3; D call uncertain. Looked up from germline, CDR1 is SGHAT and CDR2 is FQNNGV. The CDR3 has 16 amino acids. V lost 2 bases and J 4 bases, leaving 16 bases between the germline ends. CDR3 DNA sequence: TGTGCCAGCAGCTTAATAGCTGTTAGATTAGCAGATACGCAGTATTTT. It codes for CASSLIAVRLADTQYF.

This clonotype was seen more than once but under ten times. The chain recombines TRBV18 with TRBJ2-3, with 7 positions matching TRBD1. The CDR3 covers 13 residues. CDR1 is KGHSH and CDR2 is LQKENI in the germline V gene. V gave up 5 bases and J gave up 5 bases; unmatched junction bases: 4. The CDR3: CASSARDRDTQYF. CDR3 coding DNA: TGTGCCAGCTCAGCCCGGGACAGAGATACGCAGTATTTT.

This clonotype was seen more than once but under ten times. The J gene is TRBJ2-3, the V gene TRBV4-3, with a possible D match to TRBD2 (6 bases). In germline, CDR1 is LGHNA, CDR2 YSLEER. Trimming cost V 0 bases and J 3 bases, with 13 bases left between them. The CDR3 consists of 16 residues. CDR3 amino acids: CASSQEEGLATDTQYF. The CDR3 DNA sequence: TGCGCCAGCAGCCAAGAGGAAGGCCTAGCGACAGATACGCAGTATTTT.

This clonotype was seen more than once but under ten times. The J gene is TRBJ2-1, the V gene TRBV4-1, with TRBD2 as a possible D gene (6 bases). The ends were cut back, 5 bases at V and 0 bases at J, with 11 bases in the middle. CDR1 MGHRA and CDR2 YSYEKL come from the germline V gene. CDR3 size: 15 residues. The CDR3 DNA reads TGCGCCAGCAGCGGGGACTTGAGCTCCTACAATGAGCAGTTCTTC. This sequence encodes CASSGDLSSYNEQFF.

In this sample, this clonotype turned up many times. This chain connects TRBV12-3 or TRBV12-4 to TRBJ2-5, with D unclear. With 5 bases removed from V and 5 bases from J, the gap between germline ends came to 6 bases. The CDR3 length is 11 residues. The CDR3 DNA reads as TGTGCCAGCAGTAACCGGGAGACCCAGTACTTC. Translated: CASSNRETQYF.

V and J are TRBV6-5 and TRBJ1-2, with D possibly TRBD1 on 5 matching bases. Per germline, CDR1 MNHEY and CDR2 SVGAGI. V shed 11 bases and J shed 4 bases, with 17 bases lying between them. The CDR3 is 13 amino acids. CDR3 nucleotide sequence: TGTGCCCGACACGGGACGCCAAGCTATGGCTACACCTTC. This codes for CARHGTPSYGYTF.

This clonotype was counted a few times. J is TRBJ1-5 and V is TRBV28; a weak D match, TRBD1 (5 bases). Germline assignment: CDR1 MDHEN and CDR2 SYDVKM. The V end was cut by 8 bases, the J end by 1 base, with 12 bases between. There are 14 residues in the CDR3. The CDR3 sequence is CASRRDGSNQPQHF. In DNA form, the CDR3 reads TGTGCCAGCCGCAGGGACGGGAGCAATCAGCCCCAGCATTTT.

This rearrangement joins TRBV20-1 to TRBJ2-7, with no clear D. V lost 6 bases, J lost 7 bases, and 13 bases lay in between. This CDR3 has 11 amino acids. Germline V CDR1 and CDR2: DFQATT, SNEGSKA (reference sequence). CDR3 DNA: TGCAGTGCCAGTGAGCCTTGGGAGCAGTACTTC. It is translated as CSASEPWEQYF.

The V call is TRBV6-5, the J call TRBJ1-5, with TRBD1 identical over 7 bases. V dropped 11 bases and J dropped 7; count of bases not matched to a gene: 14. This CDR3 spans 14 amino acids. The V gene's germline CDR1 is MNHEY and CDR2 SVGAGI. The CDR3 is CAGRTTGNVQPQHF. The CDR3 DNA sequence: TGTGCCGGCCGTACGACAGGGAATGTGCAGCCCCAGCATTTT.

The chain links TRBV20-1 to TRBJ1-5, with a possible D match to TRBD1 (5 bases). The CDR3 spans 13 residues. V was pared by 6 bases and J by 0 bases, with 9 bases between. CDR1 and CDR2 (germline): DFQATT, SNEGSKA (reference sequence). The CDR3 loop reads CSAWTHSNQPQHF. The CDR3 DNA sequence: TGCAGTGCGTGGACACATAGCAATCAGCCCCAGCATTTT.

V and J are TRBV20-1 and TRBJ2-1, with 7 nucleotides matching TRBD1. Germline CDR1 is DFQATT and CDR2 is SNEGSKA (reference sequence). Trimming took 1 base from V and 10 from J; bases not matched to a gene: 16. The CDR3 totals 16 residues. The CDR3 DNA reads TGCAGTGCTAGAGTGGGTTGGACAGGCCGGACTTTCGAGCAGTTCTTC. It translates to CSARVGWTGRTFEQFF.

This clonotype was seen a handful of times. V and J are TRBV14 and TRBJ1-2; tentatively, D is TRBD1 (6 bases). The CDR3 is 13 residues long. Trimming removed 2 bases at V and 7 bases at J, with 11 bases between. Per germline, CDR1 SGHDN and CDR2 FVKESK. DNA for the CDR3: TGTGCCAGCAGCCAACAGGGGTTCGGTGGCTACACCTTC. It translates to CASSQQGFGGYTF.

The chain uses TRBV4-1 and TRBJ2-5; 7 bases agree with TRBD1. The V and J ends lost 1 base and 1 base, in that order; junction bases with no gene match: 9. Germline CDR1 is MGHRA and CDR2 is YSYEKL. CDR3 length equals 17 residues. CDR3 nucleotides: TGCGCCAGCAGCCAAGTGTCCCGGACAGGCATCCAAGAGACCCAGTACTTC. Its protein is CASSQVSRTGIQETQYF.

This clonotype was counted between two and nine times. The chain couples TRBV5-1 to TRBJ2-1; 9 nucleotides align to TRBD2. V dropped 0 bases and J dropped 8; count of bases not matched to a gene: 12. CDR1 SGHRS and CDR2 YFSETQ come from the germline V gene. The CDR3 loop spans 17 amino acids. The DNA for the CDR3 is TGCGCCAGCAGCTTGGCGGTCTGGCGGGAGGGCCGCGATGAGCAGTTCTTC. This gives the protein CASSLAVWREGRDEQFF.

A few counts support this clonotype. V and J are TRBV24-1 and TRBJ1-2; 7 positions agree with TRBD1. Germline trimming cut 2 bases from V and 0 bases from J; bases unmatched to any gene: 11. CDR1 KGHDR and CDR2 SFDVKD come from the germline V gene. The CDR3 spans 18 residues. CDR3 sequence reads: CATSDSGQGGAANYGYTF. The CDR3 DNA reads as TGTGCCACCAGTGATTCGGGGCAGGGGGGCGCCGCTAACTATGGCTACACCTTC.

V usage is TRBV20-1 and J usage is TRBJ2-5; D gene uncertain. The CDR3 runs 12 residues. Germline V lookup: CDR1 DFQATT, CDR2 SNEGSKA (reference sequence). Trimming took 5 bases from V and 2 from J, leaving 9 bases between them. The CDR3 DNA reads as TGCAGTGCTCCGGACCAACAAGAGACCCAGTACTTC. Amino acid sequence: CSAPDQQETQYF.

The chain is built from TRBV6-4 and TRBJ1-2, with unresolved D. Germline CDR1 reads MRHNA; CDR2 reads SNTAGT. V was clipped by 5 bases and J by 7 bases, with 32 bases between them. The CDR3 runs to 19 residues. This chain's CDR3 is CASSPNYGRVGPLSGGYTF. CDR3 coding DNA: TGTGCCAGCAGTCCCAACTATGGACGGGTAGGGCCCCTGTCCGGTGGCTACACCTTC.

This clonotype was detected only a few times. The chain is built from TRBV7-2 and TRBJ2-5, with D uncertain. V was cut by 5 bases and J by 0 bases, with 10 bases left in between. The CDR3 loop spans 14 amino acids. Germline V gives CDR1 SGHTA, CDR2 FQGNSA. CDR3 protein: CASSPRANQETQYF. The CDR3 DNA sequence: TGTGCCAGCAGCCCGAGAGCCAACCAAGAGACCCAGTACTTC.

This chain links TRBV12-3 or TRBV12-4 with TRBJ2-3; the match to TRBD2 covers 9 bases. Trimming at V came to 7 bases and at J to 6 bases, leaving 11 bases not matched to a gene. The length of the CDR3 is 15 residues. For the CDR3, the DNA is TGTGCCAGCACCATCAGCGGGGGGCTCACGGATACGCAGTATTTT. It translates to CASTISGGLTDTQYF.